The entry that follows covers one TCR beta chain sequence. This clonotype was observed a handful of times. It lacks a known antigen. No quality values exist for individual bases; no much larger clone is one base distant. This sample was included in a study of immune reconstitution after stem cell transplant in scleroderma (dated by TCRdb to about 2017). V drops 0 bases and J drops 5 bases, leaving 14 bases in between. The CDR3 has 15 amino acids, counting the end cysteine and phenylalanine. Only the CDR3 region is kept as DNA, spanning 45 bases read in frame from base 1. CDR1 SGHAT and CDR2 FQDESV are derived from the germline V gene (reference sequence). Libraries were built with RT-PCR. For sequencing, an Illumina MiSeq was employed. The raw public reads went through TCRdb reprocessing: fastp at Q25, MiXCR clone calling, in-frame beta chains kept. Here each entry gathers all rows of one CDR3 protein and keeps the most common genes and DNA. The sample has 6,000 or so distinct CDR3 sequences on record, 8% of them singletons. The ten largest make up about 9.5% of the sample.

Recombination linked TRBV11-1 to TRBJ2-7; tentative D gene TRBD1, with 5 bases matching. The sample was gathered before or after autologous hematopoietic stem cell transplantation (not recorded which). The clonotype comes from a male donor with systemic sclerosis. Here is the DNA: TGTGCCAGCAGCTTAGCTCTTGTTGGGGCTGACGAGCAGTACTTC. The encoded protein is CASSLALVGADEQYF. Outside the CDR3, residues come from the reference TRBV11-1 and TRBJ2-7 proteins, so the full variable domain is: EAEVAQSPRYKITEKSQAVAFWCDPISGHATLYWYRQILGQGPELLVQFQDESVVDDSQLPKDRFSAERLKGVDSTLKIQPAELGDSAMYLCASSLALVGADEQYFGPGTRLTVT.